Listed below are T cell receptor beta chains from one sample, sequenced in a study of T cell responses to AZD1222 COVID-19 vaccine. TCRdb's table, derived via immunoSEQ multiplex PCR, lists solely in-frame clones and lacks some. The table has fewer than 130,000 clones, about nine tenths seen once. The sample in question was peripheral blood, obtained on day 0 of AZD1222 vaccination. Every receptor here comes from an adult in good health. The CDR3 runs from the conserved cysteine through the conserved F or W. A D gene is named only where the DNA matches it firmly.

TRBV18	.	TRBJ1-1	CASSTGPLVNTEAFF	TGTGCCAGCTCAACGGGACCCCTCGTGAACACTGAAGCTTTCTTT
TRBV12-5	.	TRBJ2-1	CASALLGYNEQFF	TGTGCTAGTGCCCTTTTGGGATACAATGAGCAGTTCTTC
TRBV6-5	.	TRBJ1-2	CASSYHPNYGYTF	TGTGCCAGCAGTTACCACCCGAACTATGGCTACACCTTC
TRBV5-4	.	TRBJ1-1	CATRTDMNTEAFF	TGTGCCACACGCACCGATATGAACACTGAAGCTTTCTTT
TRBV30	.	TRBJ1-5	CAWSVSENQPQHF	TGTGCCTGGAGTGTATCTGAAAATCAGCCCCAGCATTTT
TRBV29-1	.	TRBJ1-1	CSVVPSNTEAFF	TGCAGCGTTGTTCCTAGTAACACTGAAGCTTTCTTT
TRBV14	TRBD1	TRBJ1-1	CASRHRGSTEAFF	TGTGCCAGCAGACACAGGGGGAGCACTGAAGCTTTCTTT
TRBV19	.	TRBJ1-1	CASSRGSEGDTEAFF	TGTGCCAGTAGTCGTGGGAGTGAGGGGGACACTGAAGCTTTCTTT
TRBV5-8	.	TRBJ1-2	CASSLAVPYGYTF	TGTGCCAGCAGCTTGGCGGTCCCCTATGGCTACACCTTC
TRBV27	.	TRBJ1-5	CASSGGGSNQPQHF	TGTGCCAGCAGTGGGGGGGGAAGCAATCAGCCCCAGCATTTT
TRBV27	.	TRBJ2-4	CASSFRGLNIQYF	TGTGCCAGCAGTTTCAGGGGCCTAAACATTCAGTACTTC
TRBV30	.	TRBJ1-1	CAWSTGADTEAFF	TGTGCCTGGAGTACCGGAGCCGACACTGAAGCTTTCTTT
TRBV7-9	.	TRBJ1-1	CASSLQGRTEAFF	TGTGCCAGCAGCTTACAAGGGAGGACTGAAGCTTTCTTT
TRBV4-1	.	TRBJ2-1	CASSRRRQDSSYNEQFF	TGCGCCAGCAGCCGGAGAAGACAGGATAGCTCCTACAATGAGCAGTTCTTC
TRBV6-5	TRBD1	TRBJ2-7	CASIYSRGRFGEQYF	TGTGCCAGCATATATTCGAGGGGGCGATTTGGCGAGCAGTACTTC
TRBV7-8	.	TRBJ1-2	CASSRRYDDGYTF	TGTGCCAGCAGCCGCAGGTATGACGATGGCTACACCTTC
TRBV4-2	TRBD1	TRBJ1-1	CASSQGDRGNTEAFF	TGTGCCAGCAGCCAAGGAGACAGGGGGAACACTGAAGCTTTCTTT
TRBV15	TRBD1	TRBJ2-5	CATSRPRTGGQETQYF	TGTGCCACCAGCAGACCACGGACAGGGGGCCAAGAGACCCAGTACTTC
TRBV7-2	.	TRBJ1-3	CASSSTGSGNTIYF	TGTGCCAGCAGCTCGACAGGCTCTGGAAACACCATATATTTT
TRBV6-5	.	TRBJ1-1	CASSYDGRRNTEAFF	TGTGCCAGCAGTTACGATGGCAGGAGGAACACTGAAGCTTTCTTT